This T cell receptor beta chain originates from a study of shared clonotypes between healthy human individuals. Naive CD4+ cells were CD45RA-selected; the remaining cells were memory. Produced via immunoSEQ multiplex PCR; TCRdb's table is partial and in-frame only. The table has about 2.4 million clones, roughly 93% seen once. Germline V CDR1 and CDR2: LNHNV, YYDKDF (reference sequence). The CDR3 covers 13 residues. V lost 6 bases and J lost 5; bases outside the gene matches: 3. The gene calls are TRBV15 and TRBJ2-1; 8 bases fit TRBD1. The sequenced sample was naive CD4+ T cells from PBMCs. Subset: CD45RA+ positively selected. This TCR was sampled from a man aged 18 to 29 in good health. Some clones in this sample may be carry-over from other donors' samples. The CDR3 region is CATSSDRDNEQFF. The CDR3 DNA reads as TGTGCCACCAGTTCGGACAGGGACAATGAGCAGTTCTTC.